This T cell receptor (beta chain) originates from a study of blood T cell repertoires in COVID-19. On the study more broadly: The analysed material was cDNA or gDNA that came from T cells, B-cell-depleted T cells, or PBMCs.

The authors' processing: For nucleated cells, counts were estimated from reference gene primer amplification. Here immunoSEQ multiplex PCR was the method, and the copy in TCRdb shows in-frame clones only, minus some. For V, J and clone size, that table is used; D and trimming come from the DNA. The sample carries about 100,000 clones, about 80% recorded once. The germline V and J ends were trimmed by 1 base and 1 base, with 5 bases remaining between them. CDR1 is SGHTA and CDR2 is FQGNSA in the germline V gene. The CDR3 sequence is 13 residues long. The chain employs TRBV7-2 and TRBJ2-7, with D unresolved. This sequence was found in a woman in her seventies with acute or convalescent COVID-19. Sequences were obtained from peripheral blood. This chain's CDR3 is CASSLDSSYEQYV. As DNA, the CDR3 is TGTGCCAGCAGCTTAGACAGTTCCTACGAGCAGTACGTC.